The T cell receptor (beta chain) described here comes from a study of memory CD4+ T cells and cytomegalovirus serostatus. Findings and caveats of the study: Of 150 to 200 reported CMV TCRbeta sequences, about 67 were found in memory CD4+ repertoires.

Single viable CD3+CD4+CD8-CD45RO+ cells were sorted as the memory CD4+ T cells. Assay: immunoSEQ multiplex PCR; the TCRdb copy retains only in-frame clones and omits some. The sample lists some 48,000 clones; around 80% were seen once. As for this clone: What it binds is not known.

Germline CDR1 and CDR2: SEHNR and FQNEAQ (reference sequence). The V end lost 3 bases, the J end lost 8 bases, and 10 bases lay between the germline ends. The CDR3 has 13 amino acids. The chain joins TRBV7-9 to TRBJ1-4; D may be TRBD1 (6 bases). Specimen: memory CD4+ T cells from blood. This receptor was obtained from an adult in good health and CMV-seronegative. The CDR3 DNA follows: TGTGCCAGCAGCTTCCGGGGGGGCGAAAAACTGTTTTTT. Amino acid sequence: CASSFRGGEKLFF.